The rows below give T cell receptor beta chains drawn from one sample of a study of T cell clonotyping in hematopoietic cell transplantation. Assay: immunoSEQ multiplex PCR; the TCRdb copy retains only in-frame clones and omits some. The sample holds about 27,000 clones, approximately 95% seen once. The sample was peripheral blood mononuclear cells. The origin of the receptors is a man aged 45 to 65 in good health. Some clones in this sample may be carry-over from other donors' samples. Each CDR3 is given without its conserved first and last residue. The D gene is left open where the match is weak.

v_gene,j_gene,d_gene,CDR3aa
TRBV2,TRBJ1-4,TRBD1,ASSLQGARTNEKLF
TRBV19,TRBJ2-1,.,ASSPEGVTYNEQF
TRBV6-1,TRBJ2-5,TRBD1,ANMETGGRETQY
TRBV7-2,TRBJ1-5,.,ASSSWGFNRVYSNQPQH
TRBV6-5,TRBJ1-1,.,ASSYGAGMDTEAF
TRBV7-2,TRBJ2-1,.,ASSLGWDTGGNEQF
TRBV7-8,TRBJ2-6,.,ASSPAGHGANVLT
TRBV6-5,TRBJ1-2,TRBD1,ASSYGDRAEGYT
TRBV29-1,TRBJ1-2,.,SVEDYT
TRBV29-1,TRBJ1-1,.,SVGSHMNTEAF
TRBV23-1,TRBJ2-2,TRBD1,ASLGQANTGELF
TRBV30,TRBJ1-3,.,AWSALLSGNTIY
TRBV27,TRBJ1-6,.,ASRAGIYRNSPLH
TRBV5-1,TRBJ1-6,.,ASSSSGESSYNSPLH
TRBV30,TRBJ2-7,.,AWSVPHHYEQY
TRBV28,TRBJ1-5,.,ASSFSGLNQH
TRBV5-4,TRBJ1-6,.,ASSWDKGNSPLH
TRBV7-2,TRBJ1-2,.,ASSNPGGSNYGYT
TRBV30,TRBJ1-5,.,AWSVYSGNQPQH
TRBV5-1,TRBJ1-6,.,ASSLDEGRNNSPLH
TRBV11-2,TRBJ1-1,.,ASSLVPGRTEAF
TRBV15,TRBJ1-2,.,ATSGRGNDGYT
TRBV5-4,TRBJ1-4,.,ASSLQGLNEKLF
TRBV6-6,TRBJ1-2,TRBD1,ASRLQPGQGDGYT
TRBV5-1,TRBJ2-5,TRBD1,ASSLGTGGQETQY
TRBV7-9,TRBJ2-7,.,ASSLGGIPLGEQY
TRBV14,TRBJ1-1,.,ASSQHMNTEAF
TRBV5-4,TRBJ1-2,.,ASSLVGVSYGYT
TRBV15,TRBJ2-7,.,ATSRDIQGEQY
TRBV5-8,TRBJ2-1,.,ASRMEGNHEQF
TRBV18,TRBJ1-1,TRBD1,ASSPVRDSMNTEAF
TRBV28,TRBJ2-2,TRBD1,ASSSFRGTGELF
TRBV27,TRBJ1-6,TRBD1,ASSLTGGSYNSPLH